At least ten counts were recorded for the clone carrying this T cell receptor beta chain. The target antigen is unknown. Together with thyroid ultrasound, orbital computed tomography, serum thyroxine and TRAb, clinical symptoms were used for diagnoses. The sample comes from a study of T cells in Graves' hyperthyroidism and ophthalmopathy. The study's findings and limits: From stable hyperthyroidism, ophthalmopathy was separated by a 13 V-J model. Most thyroid clonotypes with frequency above 0.001 were detected in blood.

The CDR3 spans 15 residues. The V gene's germline CDR1 is WNHNN and CDR2 SYGVQD (reference sequence). V lost 5 bases and J lost 2, with 14 bases in between. Using RNA transcripts as the source, TCR beta CDR3 regions were amplified. The HTBI primer set served for first-round RT-PCR of the TCR CDR3. TCRdb fed the multiplex PCR reads into MiXCR, producing one record per CDR3 protein. Of a few hundred thousand distinct CDR3 sequences in the sample, less than 20% were seen once. V is TRBV10-1 and J is TRBJ2-3, with D possibly matching TRBD2 (5 bases). This clonotype originated in a woman between 25 and 40 years old with Graves' hyperthyroidism. Sequencing was done on a sample of blood. In DNA, the CDR3 is TGCGCCAGCAGTAATCGGAGGTCCATCACAGATACGCAGTATTTT. Amino acid sequence: CASSNRRSITDTQYF.